This section outlines one TCR beta chain sequence together with its context. What it binds is unknown. The data belong to a study of shared clonotypes between healthy human individuals. Study-wide points: In contrast to clonotypes shared by all four donors, non-shared clonotypes had lower generation probabilities. The study drew on few donors, limiting represented genetic and exposure-history diversity.

Each cell subset's genomic DNA was divided evenly among several immunoSEQ plates. TCRdb's table, derived via immunoSEQ multiplex PCR, lists solely in-frame clones and lacks some. Of 700,000 or so clones listed, about three quarters are singletons. Every contributor of samples was a Caucasian grown-up residing in Nashville, Tennessee. The source material was memory CD4+ T cells sorted from blood. Described subset: CD45RA-negative fraction. The TCR comes from a woman in her twenties or thirties in good health.

CDR3 amino acids: CASSFLQGYEQYF. In DNA form, the CDR3 reads TGTGCCAGCAGCTTCCTGCAGGGGTACGAGCAGTACTTC. The rearrangement joins TRBV11-3 to TRBJ2-7; D is possibly TRBD1 (6 bases). The V end was cut by 3 bases, the J end by 4 bases, with 10 bases between. Germline assignment: CDR1 SGHNT and CDR2 YENEEA. The CDR3 is made up of 13 amino acids.